What follows are 7 T cell receptor beta chains derived from one specimen sequenced in a study of graft-versus-host responses after intestinal transplantation. Profiled with immunoSEQ multiplex PCR; TCRdb holds only in-frame clones, not every one. The sample consists of tens of thousands of clones, 75% to 95% of them appearing once. For these TCRs, the target antigens are not known. Sequenced material: unstimulated CD8+ T cells sorted from spleen or lymph node cells, taken before intestinal transplant. These receptors all come from a human donor who received an intestinal transplant.

The chain links TRBV5-1 to TRBJ1-1; D gene ambiguous. Per the germline V gene, CDR1 is SGHRS and CDR2 is YFSETQ. The CDR3 is 15 amino acids. V was cut by 4 bases and J by 3 bases, with 16 bases left in between. As DNA, the CDR3 is TGCGCCAGCAGCATCGAGGGTGGCGAAGACACTGAAGCTTTCTTT. It encodes CASSIEGGEDTEAFF.

This clone appeared once. The CDR3 region is CASSYASEGRTEAFF. The CDR3 DNA is TGTGCCAGCAGTTACGCGAGTGAGGGACGCACTGAAGCTTTCTTT. This chain links TRBV6-6 with TRBJ1-1; possible D gene TRBD1, 5 bases. The CDR3 is 15 residues long. Trimming shortened V by 2 bases and J by 4 bases, and 14 bases separated the two germline ends. The V gene's germline CDR1 is MNHNY and CDR2 SVGAGI (reference sequence).

The CDR3 DNA follows: TGTGCCAGCTCACCGGGAGGCGAGACCCAGTACTTC. Its translation is CASSPGGETQYF. This chain joins TRBV18 and TRBJ2-5, with D tentatively TRBD2 (6 bases). CDR3 length equals 12 residues. The V gene's germline CDR1 is KGHSH and CDR2 LQKENI. V was pared by 3 bases and J by 5 bases, with 7 bases between.

J is TRBJ1-2 and V is TRBV2, with D hard to call. The ends were cut back, 8 bases at V and 3 bases at J, with 13 bases in the middle. The CDR3 has 13 amino acids. From germline, CDR1 is SNHLY and CDR2 FYNNEI. The DNA of the CDR3 is TGTGCCAGCTGCGAAGAACCACACTATGGCTACACCTTC. Its protein product is CASCEEPHYGYTF.

The V and J genes are TRBV7-2 and TRBJ1-2; tentatively, D is TRBD1 (5 bases). V gave up 1 base and J gave up 4 bases, with 10 bases separating them. CDR1 is SGHTA and CDR2 is FQGNSA in the germline V gene. The CDR3 is made up of 14 amino acids. The CDR3 DNA sequence: TGTGCCAGCAGCTTAGGACAGATACTCTATGGCTACACCTTC. It specifies CASSLGQILYGYTF. The variable domain in full, completed from reference TRBV7-2 and TRBJ1-2, reads GAGVSQSPSNKVTEKGKDVELRCDPISGHTALYWYRQSLGQGLEFLIYFQGNSAPDKSGLPSDRFSAERTGGSVSTLTIQRTQQEDSAVYLCASSLGQILYGYTFGSGTRLTVV.

The chain carries TRBV23-1 and TRBJ2-5, with D maybe TRBD1 (5 bases). TRBV23-1 is recorded as an ORF, its role being uncertain. This CDR3 is built from 16 residues. With 1 base removed from V and 5 bases from J, the gap between germline ends came to 17 bases. DNA for the CDR3: TGCGCCAGCAGTCAATTGAGACAGCGCTCAGGGGAGACCCAGTACTTC. Its translation: CASSQLRQRSGETQYF.

This chain uses TRBV6-6 with TRBJ1-1; possible D gene TRBD1, 5 bases. Germline values: CDR1 MNHNY, CDR2 SVGAGI (reference sequence). Trimming removed 1 base from V and 8 bases from J, with 8 bases in between. The CDR3 extends over 12 amino acids. The CDR3 coding sequence is TGTGCCAGCAGTTACTATCCAGGGGAAGCTTTCTTT. The encoded protein is CASSYYPGEAFF.